The rows below give T cell receptor beta chains drawn from one sample of a study of blood T cell repertoires in COVID-19. Using immunoSEQ multiplex PCR, the repertoire was profiled, and TCRdb retains in-frame clones only, with some absent. The sample holds a few hundred thousand clones, approximately 90% seen once. Sequencing was done on a sample of PBMCs or T cells enriched from blood (not recorded which). These receptors all come from a man in his thirties or forties who had recovered from COVID-19. Each CDR3 is given with its conserved first and last residue. Fields, in order: clone size, V gene, J gene, D gene, CDR3 protein, CDR3 DNA. A D gene is named only where the DNA matches it firmly. The size entry is marked missing in some rows and otherwise reads once, few, many or a size class.

>.|TRBV5-1|TRBJ2-5|.
CASSGGTVQETQYF
TGCGCCAGCAGCGGGGGGACAGTTCAAGAGACCCAGTACTTC
>.|TRBV4-1|TRBJ1-6|TRBD1
CASSRDRDPSPLHF
TGCGCCAGCAGCCGGGACAGGGATCCTTCACCCCTCCACTTT
>.|TRBV10-2|TRBJ2-5|.
CAYAVERQETQYF
TGCGCCTACGCCGTGGAGCGGCAAGAGACCCAGTACTTC
>once|TRBV21-1|TRBJ2-1|.
CASSKARDRGHEQFF
TGTGCCAGCAGCAAAGCCCGGGACAGGGGGCATGAGCAGTTCTTC
>.|TRBV7-9|TRBJ1-1|.
CASSLVGGNTEAFF
TGTGCCAGCAGCTTAGTGGGGGGGAACACTGAAGCTTTCTTT
>.|TRBV5-4|TRBJ2-7|.
CASSEGLLPYEQYF
TGTGCCAGCAGCGAGGGACTGCTACCCTACGAGCAGTACTTC
>.|TRBV19|TRBJ1-6|TRBD1
CASSDRTGYNSPLHF
TGTGCCAGTAGTGACCGGACAGGCTATAATTCACCCCTCCACTTT
>.|TRBV4-2|TRBJ2-7|.
CASSPTTGNSYEQYF
TGTGCCAGCAGCCCGACGACGGGTAACTCCTACGAGCAGTACTTC
>.|TRBV15|TRBJ1-5|TRBD1
CATSTTGEEQPQHF
TGTGCCACCAGCACGACAGGGGAAGAACAGCCCCAGCATTTT
>few|TRBV7-9|TRBJ2-3|TRBD1
CASSLTGTGPTDTQYF
TGTGCCAGCAGCTTAACCGGGACAGGGCCCACAGATACGCAGTATTTT
>.|TRBV5-6|TRBJ2-3|.
CASSLVSGLADTQYF
TGTGCCAGCAGCTTGGTATCGGGGTTGGCAGATACGCAGTATTTT
>.|TRBV5-1|TRBJ1-1|.
CASSLGGEAFF
TGCGCCAGCAGCTTGGGCGGTGAAGCTTTCTTT
>once|TRBV5-1|TRBJ2-4|TRBD2
CASSSGTSGGVGNIQYF
TGCGCCAGCAGCTCCGGGACTAGCGGGGGAGTGGGAAACATTCAGTACTTC
>.|TRBV11-3|TRBJ2-3|TRBD1
CATGTGGNTQYF
TGTGCCACCGGGACAGGTGGGAATACGCAGTATTTT
>.|TRBV15|TRBJ2-2|TRBD1
CATSRLMTGRTGELFF
TGTGCCACCAGCAGGCTAATGACAGGGCGCACCGGGGAGCTGTTTTTT
>.|TRBV28|TRBJ1-6|TRBD1
CASSLWTGTNNSPLHF
TGTGCCAGCAGTCTATGGACAGGGACGAATAATTCACCCCTCCACTTT
>.|TRBV7-6|TRBJ2-7|TRBD2
CASSPTGLEYEQYF
TGTGCCAGCAGTCCGACGGGACTAGAGTACGAGCAGTACTTC
>.|TRBV7-2|TRBJ2-3|TRBD2
CASSLGLAGGGTQYF
TGTGCCAGTAGCTTGGGACTAGCGGGGGGTGGTACGCAGTATTTT
>.|TRBV3-1/TRBV3-2|TRBJ2-7|TRBD1
CASSQEQGYEQYF
TGTGCCAGCAGCCAAGAACAGGGGTACGAGCAGTACTTC
>.|TRBV7-9|TRBJ1-3|.
CASSQRTAGNTIYF
TGTGCCAGCAGCCAAAGGACAGCTGGAAACACCATATATTTT
>few|TRBV12-5|TRBJ2-7|TRBD1
CASGLAKDRDEQYF
TGTGCTAGTGGTTTGGCGAAGGACAGGGACGAGCAGTACTTC
>few|TRBV28|TRBJ1-5|TRBD1
CASRNAARGSNQPQHF
TGTGCCAGCAGAAATGCCGCCAGGGGGAGCAATCAGCCCCAGCATTTT
>.|TRBV24-1|TRBJ2-7|.
CATSDRQGSSSYEQYF
TGTGCCACCAGTGACCGGCAGGGCTCTAGCTCCTACGAGCAGTACTTC
>.|TRBV4-2|TRBJ1-2|.
CASSQDGAGALHYGYTF
TGTGCCAGCAGCCAAGATGGCGCAGGGGCGTTGCACTATGGCTACACCTTC
>.|TRBV15|TRBJ1-1|.
CATSMTGNTEAFF
TGTGCCACCAGCATGACGGGGAACACTGAAGCTTTCTTT
>few|TRBV15|TRBJ2-3|TRBD2
CATSRPWTSGRAGTDTQYF
TGTGCCACCAGCAGACCTTGGACTAGCGGGAGGGCCGGGACAGATACGCAGTATTTT
>.|TRBV4-1|TRBJ2-7|.
CASSQRGYPSSYEQYF
TGCGCCAGCAGCCAACGGGGATACCCGAGCTCCTACGAGCAGTACTTC
>.|TRBV11-2|TRBJ2-7|TRBD2
CASSENRLAGYYEQYF
TGTGCCAGCAGCGAAAACCGACTAGCGGGGTATTACGAGCAGTACTTC
>.|TRBV11-2|TRBJ1-2|.
CASSLDRVVRYGYTF
TGTGCCAGCAGCTTAGATCGGGTAGTCCGCTATGGCTACACCTTC
>.|TRBV28|TRBJ2-5|TRBD2
CASSSPGGPTRWETQYF
TGTGCCAGCAGTTCCCCGGGGGGGCCGACGCGTTGGGAGACCCAGTACTTC
>.|TRBV5-1|TRBJ2-1|TRBD1
CASSLWGTGGYNEQFF
TGCGCCAGCAGCTTGTGGGGGACAGGGGGCTACAATGAGCAGTTCTTC
>.|TRBV2|TRBJ1-1|.
CASSATEQKAFF
TGTGCCAGCAGTGCCACAGAGCAGAAGGCTTTCTTT
>many|TRBV7-8|TRBJ1-1|.
CASSLSSGPTSNTEAFF
TGTGCCAGCAGCTTATCCTCGGGTCCAACCTCCAACACTGAAGCTTTCTTT
>once|TRBV5-1|TRBJ2-3|TRBD2
CASSLEREGLRTDTQYF
TGCGCCAGCAGCTTAGAGCGGGAGGGCCTGAGGACAGATACGCAGTATTTT
>.|TRBV9|TRBJ1-2|TRBD1
CASSPGTEYGYTF
TGTGCCAGCAGCCCCGGGACAGAATATGGCTACACCTTC
>.|TRBV21-1|TRBJ2-1|.
CASSKLEGDNEQFF
TGTGCCAGCAGCAAATTGGAGGGCGACAATGAGCAGTTCTTC
>.|TRBV23-1|TRBJ2-5|.
CASSQKVSARGRETQYF
TGCGCCAGCAGTCAAAAGGTGAGCGCCCGAGGTCGAGAGACCCAGTACTTC
>.|TRBV7-9|TRBJ2-7|TRBD1
CASSPRDRSREQYF
TGTGCCAGCAGCCCCCGGGACAGGTCTCGTGAGCAGTACTTC
>.|TRBV10-3|TRBJ1-2|.
CATGDYGYTF
TGTGCCACGGGGGACTATGGCTACACCTTC
>.|TRBV24-1|TRBJ2-1|.
CATSSGGVAYNEQFF
TGTGCCACCAGCTCTGGCGGGGTGGCCTACAATGAGCAGTTCTTC
>.|TRBV5-1|TRBJ1-2|TRBD1
CASSYPGQSYGYTF
TGCGCCAGCAGCTACCCGGGACAGAGTTATGGCTACACCTTC
>.|TRBV7-2|TRBJ2-7|.
CASSRTDTYEQYF
TGTGCCAGCAGCCGGACAGACACCTACGAGCAGTACTTC
>.|TRBV2|TRBJ1-3|.
CASRRRSRNTIYF
TGTGCCAGCCGGCGCCGGAGTAGAAACACCATATATTTT
>.|TRBV6-5|TRBJ1-5|.
CASSWGGGQPQHF
TGTGCCAGCAGTTGGGGCGGGGGTCAGCCCCAGCATTTT
>.|TRBV6-4|TRBJ2-3|TRBD2
CASSDGSGGTDTQYF
TGTGCCAGCAGTGATGGTAGCGGGGGCACAGATACGCAGTATTTT
>.|TRBV14|TRBJ2-2|.
CASSFRGNTGELFF
TGTGCCAGCAGTTTCCGGGGGAACACCGGGGAGCTGTTTTTT